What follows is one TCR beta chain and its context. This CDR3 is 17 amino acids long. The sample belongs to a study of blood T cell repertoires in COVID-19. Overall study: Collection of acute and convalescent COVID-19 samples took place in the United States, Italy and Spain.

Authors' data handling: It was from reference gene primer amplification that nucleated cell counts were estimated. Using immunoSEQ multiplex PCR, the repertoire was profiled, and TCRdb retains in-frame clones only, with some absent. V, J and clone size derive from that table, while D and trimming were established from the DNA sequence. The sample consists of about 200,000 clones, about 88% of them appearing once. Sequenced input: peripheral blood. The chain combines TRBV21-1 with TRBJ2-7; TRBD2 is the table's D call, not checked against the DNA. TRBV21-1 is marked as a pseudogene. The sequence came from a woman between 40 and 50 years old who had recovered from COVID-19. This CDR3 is CASSKVYPGTRPYEQYF. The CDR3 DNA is TGTGCCAGCAGCAAAGTCTACCCTGGGACTAGGCCCTACGAGCAGTACTTC.